These 21 T cell receptor beta chains were all obtained from the same sample, sequenced in a study of STAT5B mutations in CD4+ large granular lymphocyte leukemia. Libraries were prepared by immunoSEQ multiplex PCR; TCRdb keeps only in-frame clonotypes and omits some of them. This table has around 4,300 clones, over 70% appearing once. Sequenced material: PBMCs. The source of these receptors is a man between 60 and 70 years old with CD4+ T-cell large granular lymphocyte leukemia.

V gene TRBV2 combines with J gene TRBJ2-3; TRBD2 agrees at 13 bases. CDR1 and CDR2 (germline): SNHLY, FYNNEI. Unmatched junction bases numbered 8, after V lost 6 bases and J lost 5 bases. This CDR3 comprises 16 residues. CDR3 protein: CASSERLAGGEDTQYF. The CDR3, as DNA: TGTGCCAGCAGCGAGAGACTAGCGGGGGGCGAAGATACGCAGTATTTT.

The rearrangement links TRBV9 to TRBJ1-2, with TRBD1 as a possible D gene (5 bases). With 5 bases removed from V and 8 bases from J, the gap between germline ends came to 16 bases. Germline values: CDR1 SGDLS, CDR2 YYNGEE. This CDR3 is built from 13 residues. As DNA, the CDR3 is TGTGCCAGCAGTGTAACTGGGACGGGAGGCTACACCTTC. Protein product: CASSVTGTGGYTF.

The genes are TRBV19 and TRBJ2-1, with D uncertain. The CDR3 length is 13 residues. V lost 4 bases and J lost 2, with 6 bases in between. The V gene's germline CDR1 is LNHDA and CDR2 SQIVND (reference sequence). In nucleotides, the CDR3 is TGTGCCAGTAGTACTTACACCTACAATGAGCAGTTCTTC. This codes for CASSTYTYNEQFF. Together with reference TRBV19 and TRBJ2-1, the CDR3 gives the full variable domain: DGGITQSPKYLFRKEGQNVTLSCEQNLNHDAMYWYRQDPGQGLRLIYYSQIVNDFQKGDIAEGYSVSREKKESFPLTVTSAQKNPTAFYLCASSTYTYNEQFFGPGTRLTVL.

This clone was counted a single time. This chain uses TRBV19 with TRBJ2-7; D is perhaps TRBD1 (6 bases). The CDR3 consists of 16 residues. Germline CDR1 and CDR2: LNHDA and SQIVND (reference sequence). The V gene lost 3 bases and the J gene lost 2 bases, with 17 bases spanning the gap. As DNA, the CDR3 is TGTGCCAGTAGTATTTCGCTCGCAGGGGCAGCCTACGAGCAGTACTTC. The encoded protein is CASSISLAGAAYEQYF.

As regards this clone: At one end the junction does not follow the germline gene, possibly because of a read error. The V and J genes are TRBV2 and TRBJ2-2; 9 nucleotides agree with TRBD1. The CDR3 is made up of 14 amino acids. Per the germline V gene, CDR1 is SNHLY and CDR2 is FYNNEI. CDR3 in DNA: TGTGTCAGCCAGTCGGACAGGGGCACCGGGGAGCTGTTTTTT. Translation: CVSQSDRGTGELFF.

The chain joins TRBV5-6 to TRBJ2-7; D remains ambiguous. CDR1 and CDR2 (germline): SGHDT, YYEEEE. The CDR3 runs to 11 residues. V lost 4 bases and J 6 bases, leaving 8 bases between the germline ends. CDR3 sequence (DNA): TGTGCCAGCAGCACGTTAAGCGAGCAGTACTTC. The encoded protein is CASSTLSEQYF. The full variable domain, with the rest looked up from reference TRBV5-6 and TRBJ2-7, is DAGVTQSPTHLIKTRGQQVTLRCSPKSGHDTVSWYQQALGQGPQFIFQYYEEEERQRGNFPDRFSGHQFPNYSSELNVNALLLGDSALYLCASSTLSEQYFGPGTRLTVT.

V usage is TRBV6-4 and J usage is TRBJ2-2; D unresolved. Per germline, CDR1 MRHNA and CDR2 SNTAGT. The CDR3 is 12 residues long. V lost 2 bases and J lost 2, with 0 bases in between. The CDR3 DNA sequence: TGTGCCAGCAGTGACAACACCGGGGAGCTGTTTTTT. Translated, it gives CASSDNTGELFF.

The rearrangement links TRBV9 to TRBJ2-3; D is unclear. Trimming shortened V by 0 bases and J by 1 base, and 3 bases separated the two germline ends. The CDR3 has 13 residues. From germline, CDR1 is SGDLS and CDR2 YYNGEE. The chain's CDR3 is CASSVGGTDTQYF. The DNA for the CDR3 is TGTGCCAGCAGCGTAGGCGGCACAGATACGCAGTATTTT.

The J gene is TRBJ1-1, the V gene TRBV4-1; tentative D call: TRBD1 (5 bases). Germline V gene data show CDR1 as MGHRA and CDR2 as YSYEKL. The CDR3 is 15 amino acids. Trimming shortened V by 5 bases and J by 2 bases, and 15 bases separated the two germline ends. The CDR3 nucleotides read TGCGCCAGCAGCGGGTTCGGGACGGCCAACACTGAAGCTTTCTTT. This encodes CASSGFGTANTEAFF.

This rearrangement joins TRBV7-9 to TRBJ1-4; tentative D call: TRBD1 (6 bases). This CDR3 is 13 amino acids long. Germline assignment: CDR1 SEHNR and CDR2 FQNEAQ (reference sequence). CDR3 amino acids: CAYQGPLGEKLFF. Written as DNA, the CDR3 is TGTGCTTATCAGGGGCCCTTAGGCGAAAAACTGTTTTTT.

The rearrangement links TRBV30 to TRBJ2-7, with no clear D. The CDR3 has 12 residues. The V end lost 0 bases, the J end lost 9 bases, and 12 bases lay between the germline ends. CDR1 and CDR2 (germline): GTSNPN, SVGIG (reference sequence). In nucleotides, the CDR3 is TGTGCCTGGAGTGTAGGGTATAAGGGGCAGTACTTC. Amino acid sequence: CAWSVGYKGQYF.

In this sample, this clone turned up a few times. The V gene is TRBV7-3, the J gene TRBJ2-1; D is perhaps TRBD2 (6 bases). The CDR3 length is 15 residues. Per germline, CDR1 SGHTA and CDR2 FQGTGA. V lost 4 bases to trimming and J lost 6 bases, with 16 bases between them. In DNA, the CDR3 is TGTGCCAGCAGCTCCCCGGGACTCCGGGCCAATGAGCAGTTCTTC. It encodes CASSSPGLRANEQFF.

Only one count was recorded for this clone. The genes are TRBV19 and TRBJ1-5; D is ambiguous. The CDR3 covers 18 residues. V was shortened by 3 bases and J by 1 base, with 19 bases between the two germline ends. Germline CDR1 and CDR2: LNHDA and SQIVND (reference sequence). CDR3 loop: CASSIRRSREGSNQPQHF. DNA for the CDR3: TGTGCCAGTAGTATTCGGCGCAGCCGGGAAGGGAGCAATCAGCCCCAGCATTTT.

CDR3 sequence (DNA): TGTGCCAGCAGCTTAGAGGCGGGGGCCTACGAGCAGTACTTC. It specifies CASSLEAGAYEQYF. This sequence joins TRBV7-6 and TRBJ2-7; 7 nucleotides match TRBD2. The J segment lost 2 bases and the V segment lost 1 base, leaving 2 bases of the junction unmatched. CDR1 SGHVS and CDR2 FNYEAQ come from the germline V gene. The CDR3 is 14 amino acids.

The V call is TRBV7-9, the J call TRBJ1-4, with D tentatively TRBD1 (6 bases). This CDR3 spans 17 amino acids. V was pared by 1 base and J by 11 bases, with 23 bases between. The germline gives CDR1 SEHNR, CDR2 FQNEAQ (reference sequence). The CDR3 loop is CASSLEGVLGGMSKLFF. CDR3 DNA: TGTGCCAGCAGCTTAGAGGGGGTATTGGGGGGAATGAGCAAACTGTTTTTT.

This chain joins TRBV10-3 and TRBJ2-3, with 13 nucleotides matching TRBD2. This CDR3 has 17 amino acids. Germline assignment: CDR1 ENHRY and CDR2 SYGVKD. J gave up 6 bases and V 4 bases, and 10 bases lay outside the gene matches. Written as DNA, the CDR3 is TGTGCCATCAGTGGGCAGACTAGCGGGGGGCCATCGGATACGCAGTATTTT. This gives the protein CAISGQTSGGPSDTQYF.

This clone was seen a single time. This sequence joins TRBV12-1 and TRBJ2-1; the table's D call, TRBD1, has no DNA check behind it. TRBV12-1 is a pseudogene segment. This CDR3 region has 11 residues. The CDR3 DNA follows: TGTGCCAGCAGCTACGGACAGGGGCAGTTCTTC. This sequence encodes CASSYGQGQFF.

This sequence joins TRBV5-4 and TRBJ1-1; 8 nucleotides agree with TRBD1. In germline, CDR1 is SGHNT, CDR2 YYREEE (reference sequence). V was clipped by 7 bases and J by 11 bases; unmatched bases: 16. CDR3 length: 14 residues. The CDR3 bases are TGTGCCAGCGGCCAGGGACAGGCGGTCTTAGGGGCTTTCTTT. Its protein is CASGQGQAVLGAFF.

The chain joins TRBV9 to TRBJ1-3; no clear D. From germline, CDR1 is SGDLS and CDR2 YYNGEE. This CDR3 contains 13 residues. V gave up 0 bases and J gave up 4 bases, with 5 bases separating them. The DNA of the CDR3 is TGTGCCAGCAGCGTAGGGGGAGGAAACACCATATATTTT. Translated: CASSVGGGNTIYF. Full variable domain (remainder filled in from reference TRBV9 and TRBJ1-3): DSGVTQTPKHLITATGQRVTLRCSPRSGDLSVYWYQQSLDQGLQFLIQYYNGEERAKGNILERFSAQQFPDLHSELNLSSLELGDSALYFCASSVGGGNTIYFGEGSWLTVV.

This clone was observed a single time. The gene calls are TRBV6-1 and TRBJ2-1, with 7 bases lining up with TRBD2. This CDR3 has 16 amino acids. Germline trimming cut 0 bases from V and 7 bases from J; bases unmatched to any gene: 9. Germline V lookup: CDR1 MNHNS, CDR2 SASEGT. The chain's CDR3 is CASSEAVERDWNEQFF. The CDR3 DNA is TGTGCCAGCAGTGAAGCGGTTGAGCGGGATTGGAATGAGCAGTTCTTC.

The chain is built from TRBV9 and TRBJ1-1, with D possibly matching TRBD1 (6 bases). Trimming stripped 4 bases from V and 2 bases from J, with 12 bases between. The germline CDR1 and CDR2 sequences are SGDLS and YYNGEE. This CDR3 comprises 14 residues. CDR3 coding DNA: TGTGCCAGCAGCACCGGGGGCCTTAACACTGAAGCTTTCTTT. Amino acids: CASSTGGLNTEAFF.